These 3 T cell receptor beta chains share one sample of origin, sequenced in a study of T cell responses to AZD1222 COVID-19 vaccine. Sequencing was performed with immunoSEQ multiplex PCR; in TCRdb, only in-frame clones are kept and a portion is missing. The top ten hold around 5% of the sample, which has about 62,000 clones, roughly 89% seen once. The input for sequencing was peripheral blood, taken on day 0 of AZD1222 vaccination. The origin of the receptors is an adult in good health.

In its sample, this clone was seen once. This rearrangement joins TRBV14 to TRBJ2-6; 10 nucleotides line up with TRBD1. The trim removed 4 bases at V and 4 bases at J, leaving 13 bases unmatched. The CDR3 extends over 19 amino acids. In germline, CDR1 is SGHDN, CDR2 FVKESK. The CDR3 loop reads CASSPRLGTGDSGANVLTF. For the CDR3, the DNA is TGTGCCAGCAGCCCGCGTCTAGGGACAGGGGATTCGGGGGCCAACGTCCTGACTTTC.

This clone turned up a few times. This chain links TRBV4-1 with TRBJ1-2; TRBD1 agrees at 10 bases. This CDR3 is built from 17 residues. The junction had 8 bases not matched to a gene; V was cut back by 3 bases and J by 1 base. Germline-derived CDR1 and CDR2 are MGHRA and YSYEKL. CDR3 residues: CASSQGQGTLINYGYTF. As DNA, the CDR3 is TGCGCCAGCAGCCAGGGACAGGGGACACTCATTAACTATGGCTACACCTTC.

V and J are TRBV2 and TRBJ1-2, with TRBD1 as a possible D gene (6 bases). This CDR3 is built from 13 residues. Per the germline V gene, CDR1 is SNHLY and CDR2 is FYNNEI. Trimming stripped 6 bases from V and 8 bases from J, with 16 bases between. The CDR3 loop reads CASSGRTDGGYTF. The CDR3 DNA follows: TGTGCCAGCAGCGGGAGGACAGACGGAGGCTACACCTTC.